Only a few counts were recorded for the clone carrying this TCR beta chain. Its specificity is unknown. This entry belongs to a study of CD8+CD57+ T cells in acquired aplastic anemia. Study-wide context: Sorted CD4+ and CD8+ cells gave a mean 3.2 ug DNA, range about 0.19 to 27.4 ug. General study findings and limits: Patients did not significantly differ from controls in CD8+ Simpson's diversity.

Profiling of TCR beta VDJ combinations and CDR3 sequences used genomic DNA as template. TCRdb recomputed calls from the reads with MiXCR, one row per CDR3 protein. The table includes 150,000 to 200,000 distinct CDR3 sequences, more than 45% detected once. Trimming left V 2 bases short and J 2 bases short, with 9 bases between. The germline V gene encodes CDR1 ENHRY and CDR2 SYGVKD. The CDR3 consists of 14 residues. Whoever was chosen for sequencing had shown CD8+CD57+ cell expansion by flow cytometry. Every patient presented with severe acquired aplastic anemia. By the time of blood sampling, patients had still received no therapy.

The chain has TRBV10-3 and TRBJ2-5, with D unresolved. The clonotype comes from a human donor with aplastic anemia. Sequenced material: sorted CD4+, CD8+, or CD8+CD57+ T cells (not recorded which) from PBMCs. The CDR3 sequence: CAISEGESQETQYF. The CDR3 DNA reads as TGTGCCATCAGTGAGGGAGAGTCGCAAGAGACCCAGTACTTC.